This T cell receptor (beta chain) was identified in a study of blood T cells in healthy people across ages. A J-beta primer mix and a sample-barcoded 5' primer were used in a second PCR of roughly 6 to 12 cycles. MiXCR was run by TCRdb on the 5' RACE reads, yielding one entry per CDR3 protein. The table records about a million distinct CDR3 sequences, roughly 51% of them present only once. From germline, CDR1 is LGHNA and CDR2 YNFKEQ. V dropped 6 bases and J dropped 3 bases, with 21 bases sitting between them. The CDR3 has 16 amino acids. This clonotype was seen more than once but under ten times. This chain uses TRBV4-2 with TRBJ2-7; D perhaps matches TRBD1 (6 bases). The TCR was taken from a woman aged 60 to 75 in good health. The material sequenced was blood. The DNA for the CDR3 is TGTGCCAGCAGTCCAGAAGGCAGGGGCCCCTTCTACGAGCAGTACTTC. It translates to CASSPEGRGPFYEQYF.